These T cell receptor beta chains were read from a single sample in a study of T-cell memory formation after mild COVID-19. One entry per CDR3 protein, called by TCRdb with MiXCR from the 5' RACE reads. The repertoire has fewer than 50,000 distinct CDR3 sequences, around 6.3% of them found once; the top ten carry about 0.8%. Sequenced input: PBMCs or a T cell subset sorted from them (not recorded which). These receptors all come from an adult who had mild COVID-19 (a few samples of this study predate the infection). Cell type and time point are not known. Both conserved end residues are part of each CDR3. D genes are given only for firm matches. Clone size is stated in some rows and not others, as once, few, many or a class when expanded.

d_call,j_call,v_call,clone_size,cdr3_aa,cdr3_nt
-,TRBJ1-4,TRBV3-1,-,CASRSGSTNEKLFF,TGTGCCAGCAGGTCAGGGTCAACTAATGAAAAACTGTTTTTT
-,TRBJ1-2,TRBV19,once,CASETPAHYGYTF,TGTGCCAGTGAGACCCCGGCGCACTATGGCTACACCTTC
-,TRBJ2-7,TRBV7-2,many,CASSQRTAGEQYF,TGTGCCAGCAGCCAAAGGACTGCCGGGGAGCAGTACTTC
-,TRBJ2-3,TRBV5-1,many,CASSPPDDTQYF,TGCGCCAGCAGCCCCCCGGACGATACGCAGTATTTT
-,TRBJ1-2,TRBV4-2,-,CASSQGTVYGYTF,TGTGCCAGCAGCCAAGGGACAGTTTATGGCTACACCTTC
-,TRBJ1-2,TRBV15,many,CATSRERLGDGYTF,TGTGCCACCAGCAGAGAGAGGCTCGGGGATGGCTACACCTTC
-,TRBJ1-2,TRBV12-3/TRBV12-4,-,CASTWGVLGRGYTF,TGTGCCAGCACCTGGGGGGTCCTGGGACGTGGCTACACCTTC
-,TRBJ1-5,TRBV30,few,CACQSANSNQPQHF,TGTGCCTGTCAATCCGCGAATAGCAATCAGCCCCAGCATTTT
-,TRBJ1-6,TRBV6-1,-,CASSELVPLGDSPLHF,TGTGCCAGCAGTGAACTTGTTCCACTCGGGGATTCACCCCTCCACTTT
TRBD2,TRBJ2-1,TRBV9,few,CASSTRLGLANEQFF,TGTGCCAGCAGCACCCGCTTGGGACTAGCCAATGAGCAGTTCTTC
-,TRBJ1-1,TRBV7-8,many,CASSLRRGLGNTEAFF,TGTGCCAGCAGCTTAAGACGGGGGCTCGGGAACACTGAAGCTTTCTTT
-,TRBJ2-7,TRBV5-1,once,CASSSEGATTGEQYF,TGCGCCAGCAGCTCCGAAGGGGCCACTACGGGGGAGCAGTACTTC
-,TRBJ2-7,TRBV6-1,few,CASSEDYEQYF,TGTGCCAGCAGTGAAGACTACGAGCAGTACTTC
TRBD2,TRBJ2-1,TRBV5-1,many,CASSPGLAGASEQFF,TGCGCCAGCAGCCCGGGACTAGCGGGAGCCAGTGAGCAGTTCTTC
-,TRBJ1-3,TRBV7-9,-,CASSLVESGNTIYF,TGTGCCAGCAGCTTGGTTGAATCTGGAAACACCATATATTTT
-,TRBJ2-7,TRBV7-9,many,CASSSTTGLVTYEQYF,TGTGCCAGCAGCTCGACGACAGGCCTGGTAACCTACGAGCAGTACTTC
-,TRBJ1-2,TRBV4-3,many,CASSSDRPRSYGYTF,TGCGCCAGCAGCTCAGACAGGCCTCGCTCCTATGGCTACACCTTC
TRBD2,TRBJ2-1,TRBV12-3/TRBV12-4,many,CASSPTGLAGGLNEQFF,TGTGCCAGCAGTCCAACAGGACTAGCGGGAGGTCTCAATGAGCAGTTCTTC
-,TRBJ2-3,TRBV11-2,-,CASSLWGADTQYF,TGTGCCAGCAGCTTATGGGGGGCAGATACGCAGTATTTT
TRBD1,TRBJ1-1,TRBV7-8,many,CASSLPSGQGTEAFF,TGTGCCAGCAGCTTACCGTCGGGACAGGGGACCGAAGCTTTCTTT
-,TRBJ1-2,TRBV11-2,few,CASSFLRTRRDGYTF,TGTGCCAGCAGCTTCTTACGCACCAGGAGGGATGGCTACACCTTC
-,TRBJ2-5,TRBV5-1,-,CASSYGGFTGQQTQYF,TGCGCCAGCAGCTATGGAGGTTTTACGGGGCAACAGACCCAGTACTTC
-,TRBJ2-7,TRBV20-1,few,CSASFASWDSYEQYF,TGCAGTGCTAGCTTCGCGAGCTGGGATTCCTACGAGCAGTACTTC
TRBD1,TRBJ2-5,TRBV12-3/TRBV12-4,many,CASRMTGTEETQYF,TGTGCCAGCAGAATGACCGGGACAGAAGAGACCCAGTACTTC
-,TRBJ1-6,TRBV18,many,CASSPNKETPLHF,TGTGCCAGCTCGCCCAACAAGGAAACACCCCTCCACTTT
-,TRBJ1-4,TRBV7-2,few,CASSFSLREKLFF,TGTGCCAGCAGCTTTTCTCTAAGGGAAAAACTGTTTTTT
-,TRBJ2-5,TRBV7-9,many,CASSSVRTETQYF,TGTGCCAGCAGCTCCGTGAGAACAGAGACCCAGTACTTC
-,TRBJ1-1,TRBV20-1,-,CSASHGNTEAFF,TGCAGTGCTAGTCATGGGAACACTGAAGCTTTCTTT
-,TRBJ1-1,TRBV2,-,CASSEMEGSTEAFF,TGTGCCAGCAGTGAAATGGAGGGTAGTACTGAAGCTTTCTTT
-,TRBJ2-3,TRBV5-1,medium-sized,CASSLFGADTQYF,TGCGCCAGCAGCTTGTTCGGTGCAGATACGCAGTATTTT
TRBD2,TRBJ2-7,TRBV30,many,CAWNSGKIHEQYF,TGTGCCTGGAACAGCGGGAAGATCCACGAGCAGTACTTC
-,TRBJ2-3,TRBV18,-,CASSPAVPSDTQYF,TGTGCCAGCTCCCCAGCGGTCCCCTCAGATACGCAGTATTTT
-,TRBJ2-5,TRBV25-1,many,CASSESENQETQYF,TGTGCCAGCAGTGAATCCGAGAACCAAGAGACCCAGTACTTC
TRBD1,TRBJ1-1,TRBV12-3/TRBV12-4,-,CASSKKQGWAMNTEAFF,TGTGCCAGCAGTAAAAAACAGGGGTGGGCCATGAACACTGAAGCTTTCTTT
-,TRBJ2-5,TRBV5-1,many,CASSPSTVETQYF,TGCGCCAGCAGCCCCTCGACAGTTGAGACCCAGTACTTC
-,TRBJ1-2,TRBV12-3/TRBV12-4,many,CASSFAGAYGYTF,TGTGCCAGCAGTTTCGCAGGCGCCTATGGCTACACCTTC
TRBD1,TRBJ1-1,TRBV7-2,few,CASSLGRGQGEAFF,TGTGCCAGCAGCTTAGGGAGGGGGCAGGGTGAAGCTTTCTTT
-,TRBJ1-1,TRBV6-2/TRBV6-3,few,CASRQQGSVLGLGKAFF,TGTGCCAGCAGGCAACAGGGTTCAGTTCTAGGTTTGGGAAAAGCTTTCTTT
-,TRBJ2-2,TRBV5-4,many,CASSSPRDFTGELFF,TGTGCCAGCAGCTCCCCTAGGGACTTCACCGGGGAGCTGTTTTTT
TRBD2,TRBJ2-3,TRBV19,-,CASSSSPGGRALGTDTQYF,TGTGCCAGTAGTTCCTCCCCGGGCGGGAGGGCCCTTGGCACAGATACGCAGTATTTT
TRBD1,TRBJ1-1,TRBV3-1,few,CASSPWTGVAVHTEAFF,TGTGCCAGCAGCCCGTGGACAGGGGTTGCGGTGCACACTGAAGCTTTCTTT
-,TRBJ1-4,TRBV9,-,CASSPRLGTNEKLFF,TGTGCCAGCAGCCCGCGGTTGGGGACTAATGAAAAACTGTTTTTT
-,TRBJ2-1,TRBV9,few,CASSPTAGSSLNEQFF,TGTGCCAGCAGCCCCACGGCGGGATCCTCACTCAATGAGCAGTTCTTC